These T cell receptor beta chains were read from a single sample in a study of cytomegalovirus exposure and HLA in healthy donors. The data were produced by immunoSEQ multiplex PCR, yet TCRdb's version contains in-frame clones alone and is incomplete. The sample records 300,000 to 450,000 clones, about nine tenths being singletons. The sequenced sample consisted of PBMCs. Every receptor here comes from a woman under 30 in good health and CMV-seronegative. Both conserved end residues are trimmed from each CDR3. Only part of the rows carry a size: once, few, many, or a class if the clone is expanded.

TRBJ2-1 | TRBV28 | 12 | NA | ASSLSGGGNEQF
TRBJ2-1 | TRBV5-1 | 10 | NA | ASSFLAREQF
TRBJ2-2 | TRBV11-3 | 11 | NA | ASSFEGAGELF
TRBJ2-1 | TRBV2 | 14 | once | ASRVRLAGVDNEQF
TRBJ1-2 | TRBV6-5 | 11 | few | ASRLTEDYGYT
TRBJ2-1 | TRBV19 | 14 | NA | ASSIVASGTYNEQF
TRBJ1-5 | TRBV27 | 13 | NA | ASSLGGYSNQPQH
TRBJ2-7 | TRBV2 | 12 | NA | ASSRDRQTYEQY
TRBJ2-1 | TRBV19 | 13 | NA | ASSIGTRDGNEQF
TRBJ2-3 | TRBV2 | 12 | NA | ASTGGPRTDTQY
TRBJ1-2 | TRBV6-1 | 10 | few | ASRGGAVPYT
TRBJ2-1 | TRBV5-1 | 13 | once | ASSLGLAGVQEQF
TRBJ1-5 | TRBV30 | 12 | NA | AWSPGTGDQPQH
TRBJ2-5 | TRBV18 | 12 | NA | ASSPDGLQETQY
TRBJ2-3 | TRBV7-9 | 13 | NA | ASSLGGSGTDTQY
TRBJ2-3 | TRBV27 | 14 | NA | ASSLFPPVRADTQY
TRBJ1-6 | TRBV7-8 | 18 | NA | ASSLALGMRRGSYNSPLH
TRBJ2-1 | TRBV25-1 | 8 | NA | ASLGNEQF